One and the same sample provided the 13 T cell receptor beta chains below, sequenced in a study of patients and donors after allogeneic stem cell transplantation. TCRdb independently ran MiXCR on the RT-PCR reads; one entry per CDR3 protein. The top ten clones hold 25% to 30% of a sample with 150,000 to 200,000 distinct CDR3 sequences, 24% of them seen once. Source material: blood, either unsorted or a sorted T cell fraction (not recorded which). These receptor sequences come from a human donor who was either an allogeneic HSCT recipient or a stem cell or donor lymphocyte infusion donor (not recorded which). It is not recorded whose cells these are; they may come from a transplant donor.

This clonotype has a handful of counts. CDR3 protein: CSARTSVNTGELFF. CDR3 nucleotide sequence: TGCAGTGCTAGGACTAGCGTAAACACCGGGGAGCTGTTTTTT. The chain recombines TRBV20-1 with TRBJ2-2; the match to TRBD2 covers 8 bases. The V gene's germline CDR1 is DFQATT and CDR2 SNEGSKA (reference sequence). V shed 3 bases, J shed 2 bases, and the junction held 2 bases outside the gene matches. The CDR3 spans 14 residues.

V and J are TRBV20-1 and TRBJ2-3; D is unresolved. This CDR3 contains 14 residues. CDR1 DFQATT and CDR2 SNEGSKA come from the germline V gene (reference sequence). V lost 4 bases and J 0 bases, leaving 11 bases between the germline ends. CDR3 loop: CSATPLLSTDTQYF. As DNA, the CDR3 is TGCAGTGCTACCCCACTCCTGAGCACAGATACGCAGTATTTT.

This clonotype was recorded many times. The chain combines TRBV20-1 with TRBJ1-3; no firm D call. Germline CDR1 DFQATT, CDR2 SNEGSKA (reference sequence). The V and J ends lost 5 bases and 4 bases respectively, with 6 bases between them. This CDR3 has 11 residues. The CDR3 spells CSAWEGNTIYF. The CDR3 nucleotides read TGCAGTGCTTGGGAAGGAAACACCATATATTTT.

This clonotype came up a few times. This chain uses TRBV4-1 with TRBJ2-5, with D unresolved. Deletions cut 0 bases from V and 4 bases from J, with 12 bases between. Germline V gene sequence: CDR1 MGHRA, CDR2 YSYEKL. This CDR3 region has 15 residues. CDR3: CASSQEGSMGETQYF. For the CDR3, the DNA is TGCGCCAGCAGCCAAGAAGGCAGCATGGGAGAGACCCAGTACTTC.

In nucleotides, the CDR3 is TGTGCCAGCAGCCCATTTACAGGGACCTCTGGAAACACCATATATTTT. Translating gives CASSPFTGTSGNTIYF. This chain links TRBV7-9 with TRBJ1-3; the D gene is possibly TRBD1 (6 bases). V dropped 5 bases and J dropped 0 bases, with 14 bases sitting between them. The CDR3 is 16 amino acids. Germline CDR1 is SEHNR and CDR2 is FQNEAQ (reference sequence).

This clonotype was observed a few times. The gene calls are TRBV12-3 or TRBV12-4 and TRBJ2-1; 8 bases line up with TRBD1. The CDR3 has 15 amino acids. V dropped 5 bases and J dropped 8; count of bases not matched to a gene: 11. The CDR3 is CASSPYDETGDEQFF. The CDR3 bases are TGTGCCAGCAGTCCCTACGACGAGACAGGGGATGAGCAGTTCTTC.

V usage is TRBV7-2 and J usage is TRBJ2-1, with D perhaps TRBD1 or TRBD2 (5 bases each). CDR1 and CDR2 (germline): SGHTA, FQGNSA. The V and J ends lost 0 bases and 9 bases respectively, with 18 bases between them. The CDR3 consists of 16 residues. In DNA, the CDR3 is TGTGCCAGCAGCTTAGCGCCAGAGCGGACACCCCTTGAGCAGTTCTTC. Protein sequence: CASSLAPERTPLEQFF.

This clonotype has only a few counts. This chain links TRBV12-3 or TRBV12-4 with TRBJ2-4, with D hard to call. CDR3 length equals 15 residues. Trimming removed 6 bases at V and 0 bases at J, with 12 bases between. The CDR3 reads CASSPPPLAKNIQYF. CDR3 DNA: TGTGCCAGCAGCCCTCCGCCCTTAGCCAAAAACATTCAGTACTTC.

This clonotype was counted ten times or more. The gene calls are TRBV7-3 and TRBJ1-2, with no clear D. Germline CDR1 SGHTA, CDR2 FQGTGA. Deletions cut 0 bases from V and 3 bases from J, with 5 bases between. The CDR3 contains 13 residues. The CDR3 bases are TGTGCCAGCAGCTTAACACGGGACTATGGCTACACCTTC. It yields the protein CASSLTRDYGYTF.

The gene calls are TRBV30 and TRBJ2-1, with 7 positions matching TRBD2. After removal of 1 base from V and 9 bases from J, the junction contained 6 bases not matched to a gene. CDR3 length: 13 residues. Germline V gene data show CDR1 as GTSNPN and CDR2 as SVGIG (reference sequence). The CDR3 loop is CAWSGVAGGEQFF. The CDR3 DNA sequence: TGTGCCTGGAGTGGAGTAGCGGGTGGTGAGCAGTTCTTC.

This clonotype was seen a few times. The chain recombines TRBV20-1 with TRBJ1-2; 10 bases are a match to TRBD1. The length of the CDR3 is 15 residues. The V and J ends lost 6 bases and 3 bases, in that order; junction bases with no gene match: 10. The germline CDR1 and CDR2 sequences are DFQATT and SNEGSKA (reference sequence). This chain's CDR3 is CSAKSWDRGDYGYTF. The CDR3 region has the DNA TGCAGTGCAAAATCCTGGGACAGGGGCGACTATGGCTACACCTTC.

This chain links TRBV6-5 with TRBJ1-2; unclear D gene. Deletions cut 0 bases from V and 2 bases from J, with 16 bases between. Germline V CDR1 and CDR2: MNHEY, SVGAGI. The length of the CDR3 is 17 residues. This CDR3 reads CASSYSSRVSVNYGYTF. CDR3 bases: TGTGCCAGCAGTTACTCGTCAAGGGTTTCTGTCAACTATGGCTACACCTTC.

In this sample, this clonotype turned up a few times. This chain joins TRBV6-5 and TRBJ2-7; TRBD1 aligns across 9 bases. Germline trimming cut 6 bases from V and 3 bases from J; bases unmatched to any gene: 12. The CDR3 extends over 16 amino acids. Germline V gene data show CDR1 as MNHEY and CDR2 as SVGAGI. DNA for the CDR3: TGTGCCAGCAGCAAGAGTCCGGGACAGGGTATCTACGAGCAGTACTTC. As protein: CASSKSPGQGIYEQYF.